The 30 T cell receptor beta chains below were found in one sample sequenced in a study of blood T cells in healthy people across ages. The second PCR ran roughly 7 to 12 cycles with a sample-barcoded 5' primer and J-beta primers. TCRdb reprocessed the 5' RACE reads via MiXCR and lists one record per CDR3 protein. The sample carries 1.5 million to 2 million distinct CDR3 sequences, about 35% recorded once. Material: blood. These receptors came from a woman between 25 and 40 years old in good health.

V is TRBV25-1 and J is TRBJ2-7; D possibly corresponds to TRBD2 (6 bases). The J call may be wrong; the DNA end is better matched by TRBJ2-5. The CDR3 contains 14 residues. CDR1 and CDR2 from the germline V gene are MGHDK and SYGVNS. The CDR3 DNA follows: TGTGCCAGCAGTGAATCGGACGGGGGTGAGACCCAGTACTTC. Its protein is CASSESDGGETQYF.

The rearrangement joins TRBV5-1 to TRBJ2-6; D call uncertain. Germline CDR1 SGHRS, CDR2 YFSETQ. V gave up 6 bases and J gave up 4 bases, with 17 bases separating them. The CDR3 totals 16 residues. This CDR3 reads CASNNRGRTGANVLTF. CDR3 coding DNA: TGCGCCAGCAACAACCGAGGACGGACCGGGGCCAACGTCCTGACTTTC.

This chain links TRBV4-1 with TRBJ1-2, with D possibly being TRBD1 (6 bases). The CDR3 loop spans 18 amino acids. CDR1 is MGHRA, CDR2 YSYEKL, per germline. The ends were cut back, 1 base at V and 3 bases at J, with 21 bases in the middle. The CDR3 sequence: CASSQATGPWFGYYGYTF. CDR3 bases: TGCGCCAGCAGCCAAGCAACAGGGCCTTGGTTTGGGTACTATGGCTACACCTTC.

This rearrangement joins TRBV19 to TRBJ1-4; weak D call: TRBD1 (5 bases). Trimming cost V 6 bases and J 5 bases, with 13 bases left between them. Germline CDR1 and CDR2: LNHDA and SQIVND (reference sequence). This CDR3 has 14 amino acids. The CDR3 loop is CASSLGLGNEKLFF. The CDR3 bases are TGTGCCAGTAGCTTGGGACTAGGAAATGAAAAACTGTTTTTT.

The V and J genes are TRBV10-3 and TRBJ1-2; no clear D gene. V lost 10 bases and J 5 bases, leaving 17 bases between the germline ends. Germline lookup yields CDR1 ENHRY and CDR2 SYGVKD. The CDR3 runs 13 residues. The DNA for the CDR3 is TGTGCCACACTCGCCGCGGGTTTATATGGCTACACCTTC. Its protein product is CATLAAGLYGYTF.

V gene TRBV30 combines with J gene TRBJ2-3, with D tentatively TRBD1 or TRBD2 (6 bases each). V lost 2 bases and J 6 bases, leaving 15 bases between the germline ends. The CDR3 runs 14 residues. CDR1 is GTSNPN and CDR2 is SVGIG in the germline V gene (reference sequence). The CDR3 DNA sequence: TGTGCCTGGAGTAAAAGGGGGGTAGGTGATACGCAGTATTTT. Translated: CAWSKRGVGDTQYF.

The CDR3 DNA reads as TGCGCCAGCAGCTTAACAACTAGCGTCTACAATGAGCAGTTCTTC. Translating gives CASSLTTSVYNEQFF. V and J are TRBV5-1 and TRBJ2-1, with 7 bases matching TRBD2. V trimming: 2 bases; J trimming: 3 bases; junction bases outside the gene matches: 5. The germline CDR1 and CDR2 sequences are SGHRS and YFSETQ. This CDR3 has 15 amino acids.

This clonotype came up a few times. V gene TRBV10-3 combines with J gene TRBJ2-1; 7 bases agree with TRBD2. CDR1 is ENHRY and CDR2 is SYGVKD in the germline V gene. The CDR3 runs to 16 residues. With 10 bases clipped from V and 1 base from J, the junction kept 13 bases outside the gene matches. CDR3 DNA sequence: TGTGCCACGAGGACTGGCGGGAGCGGGTCCTACAATGAGCAGTTCTTC. This codes for CATRTGGSGSYNEQFF.

This clonotype was detected ten times or more. The gene calls are TRBV20-1 and TRBJ2-5; 7 bases line up with TRBD2. Germline trimming cut 3 bases from V and 0 bases from J; bases unmatched to any gene: 4. Germline CDR1 and CDR2: DFQATT and SNEGSKA (reference sequence). The CDR3 has 14 amino acids. CDR3 protein: CSASGRSYQETQYF. The CDR3, as DNA: TGCAGTGCTAGCGGGAGGTCGTACCAAGAGACCCAGTACTTC.

V is TRBV7-9 and J is TRBJ1-1; unclear D gene. Per the germline V gene, CDR1 is SEHNR and CDR2 is FQNEAQ (reference sequence). The length of the CDR3 is 14 residues. The V and J ends lost 1 base and 7 bases respectively, with 13 bases between them. The CDR3 is CASSLVPADGEAFF. CDR3 coding DNA: TGTGCCAGCAGCTTAGTTCCCGCGGACGGTGAAGCTTTCTTT.

The DNA for the CDR3 is TGTGCCAGCAGCGTAGCGGCGGGGGAGGAGAACGAGCAGTACTTC. Protein: CASSVAAGEENEQYF. The chain couples TRBV9 to TRBJ2-7; TRBD2 agrees at 7 bases. Germline-derived CDR1 and CDR2 are SGDLS and YYNGEE. Trimming removed 0 bases from V and 5 bases from J; junction bases left unmatched: 8. The CDR3 runs to 15 residues.

This clonotype was detected ten times or more. The chain links TRBV29-1 to TRBJ1-1, with D perhaps TRBD1 (5 bases). The germline V gene encodes CDR1 SQVTM and CDR2 ANQGSEA. The CDR3 has 14 residues. The V end lost 6 bases, the J end lost 1 base, and 15 bases lay between the germline ends. CDR3 sequence: CSVSQGNGNTEAFF. As DNA, the CDR3 is TGCAGCGTCTCCCAGGGAAATGGGAACACTGAAGCTTTCTTT.

The genes are TRBV7-9 and TRBJ1-1, with TRBD1 matching 7 bases. The CDR3 sequence is 19 residues long. CDR1 is SEHNR and CDR2 is FQNEAQ in the germline V gene (reference sequence). J gave up 1 base and V 4 bases, and 18 bases lay outside the gene matches. The CDR3 sequence is CASSSGKGALGLENTEAFF. DNA of the CDR3: TGTGCCAGCAGCTCTGGAAAGGGGGCGCTTGGGTTGGAGAACACTGAAGCTTTCTTT.

The chain recombines TRBV13 with TRBJ2-5; D uncertain. The V end lost 1 base, the J end lost 0 bases, and 9 bases lay between the germline ends. The CDR3 length is 15 residues. Per germline, CDR1 PRHDT and CDR2 FYEKMQ (reference sequence). CDR3 DNA sequence: TGTGCCAGCAGCTTAGAGTCCTCGTACCAAGAGACCCAGTACTTC. Its translation is CASSLESSYQETQYF.

The rearrangement links TRBV5-1 to TRBJ1-6; D not certain. Germline values: CDR1 SGHRS, CDR2 YFSETQ. Between the trimmed V and J ends, which lost 1 base and 12 bases, there was a span of 11 bases. The CDR3 has 13 residues. The CDR3 loop reads CASSLSRKGPLHF. The CDR3 region has the DNA TGCGCCAGCAGCTTGAGTAGAAAGGGACCCCTCCACTTT.

On this clonotype: With a much larger clone just one base away, this may be a read error. The chain combines TRBV10-3 with TRBJ2-5, with D uncertain. This CDR3 has 14 amino acids. In germline, CDR1 is ENHRY, CDR2 SYGVKD. The DNA for the CDR3 is TGTGCCATCAGTGAATTTCCGGGCACAGAGGCCCAGTACTTC. This encodes CAISEFPGTEAQYF.

The rearrangement uses TRBV6-6 and TRBJ2-6, with unresolved D. Germline CDR1 MNHNY, CDR2 SVGAGI (reference sequence). The CDR3 totals 15 residues. V lost 4 bases and J lost 0, with 7 bases in between. CDR3 nucleotide sequence: TGTGCCAGCAGTTCTGAGCTCTCTGGGGCCAACGTCCTGACTTTC. This sequence encodes CASSSELSGANVLTF.

This chain links TRBV9 with TRBJ2-3, with TRBD2 matching over 11 bases. The CDR3 runs 19 residues. Germline CDR1 SGDLS, CDR2 YYNGEE. The ends lost 0 bases at V and 3 bases at J; junction bases unmatched: 12. CDR3 loop: CASSVELAGGPEGTDTQYF. The CDR3 DNA is TGTGCCAGCAGCGTAGAGCTAGCGGGGGGACCCGAGGGAACAGATACGCAGTATTTT.

This rearrangement joins TRBV5-6 to TRBJ2-6; TRBD2 is a possible D gene (5 bases). The germline V and J ends were trimmed by 1 base and 5 bases, with 19 bases remaining between them. The CDR3 totals 18 residues. Germline V lookup: CDR1 SGHDT, CDR2 YYEEEE. The CDR3 DNA follows: TGTGCCAGCAGCTTGTCGGGATTAAGGGAACTTCGGGCCAACGTCCTGACTTTC. This translates into CASSLSGLRELRANVLTF. Full variable domain (remainder filled in from reference TRBV5-6 and TRBJ2-6): DAGVTQSPTHLIKTRGQQVTLRCSPKSGHDTVSWYQQALGQGPQFIFQYYEEEERQRGNFPDRFSGHQFPNYSSELNVNALLLGDSALYLCASSLSGLRELRANVLTFGAGSRLTVL.

The chain has TRBV20-1 and TRBJ1-1; TRBD1 is a possible D gene (6 bases). The CDR3 contains 16 residues. Germline lookup yields CDR1 DFQATT and CDR2 SNEGSKA (reference sequence). With 3 bases removed from V and 3 bases from J, the gap between germline ends came to 20 bases. This chain's CDR3 is CSASEQGRGIYTEAFF. The CDR3 coding sequence is TGCAGTGCTAGTGAGCAGGGGAGAGGAATTTACACTGAAGCTTTCTTT.

The chain links TRBV6-5 to TRBJ2-3, with 11 bases identical to TRBD2. CDR3 length: 17 residues. Trimming at V came to 1 base and at J to 2 bases, leaving 5 bases not matched to a gene. Looked up from germline, CDR1 is MNHEY and CDR2 is SVGAGI. CDR3 nucleotide sequence: TGTGCCAGCAGTTACTTTTTAGCGGGAGGGACCACAGATACGCAGTATTTT. Protein: CASSYFLAGGTTDTQYF.

The rearrangement links TRBV28 to TRBJ1-4, with D unresolved. Deletions cut 10 bases from V and 5 bases from J, with 14 bases between. This CDR3 region has 13 residues. Germline lookup yields CDR1 MDHEN and CDR2 SYDVKM. The CDR3 DNA reads TGTGCCACCTACACCCGGGGAAATGAAAAACTGTTTTTT. Its translation is CATYTRGNEKLFF.

This chain joins TRBV18 and TRBJ2-3; D is unclear. The CDR3 covers 13 residues. CDR1 and CDR2 (germline): KGHSH, LQKENI. V was shortened by 3 bases and J by 2 bases, with 6 bases between the two germline ends. This CDR3 is CASSPWDTDTQYF. In DNA, the CDR3 is TGTGCCAGCTCACCTTGGGACACAGATACGCAGTATTTT.

The chain recombines TRBV3-1 with TRBJ2-2; perhaps TRBD1 as D (6 bases). Per the germline V gene, CDR1 is LGHDT and CDR2 is YNNKEL (reference sequence). Trimming left V 4 bases short and J 12 bases short, with 15 bases between. The CDR3 has 13 residues. DNA of the CDR3: TGTGCCAGCAGCCTCCTGGGGCAGGGGCAGCTGTTTTTT. Protein sequence: CASSLLGQGQLFF.

This sequence joins TRBV29-1 and TRBJ1-1, with D unclear. In germline, CDR1 is SQVTM, CDR2 ANQGSEA. Between the trimmed V and J ends, which lost 7 bases and 0 bases, there was a span of 9 bases. This CDR3 has 12 residues. The CDR3 DNA reads as TGCAGCGCCCACACGGTGAACACTGAAGCTTTCTTT. Its protein product is CSAHTVNTEAFF.

This clonotype was observed a handful of times. The chain couples TRBV6-5 to TRBJ2-2; possible D gene TRBD2, 6 bases. This CDR3 is built from 14 residues. In germline, CDR1 is MNHEY, CDR2 SVGAGI. V lost 5 bases to trimming and J lost 8 bases, with 15 bases between them. CDR3 in amino acids: CASSLSPGRGELFF. Here the CDR3 DNA reads TGTGCCAGCAGTCTCTCCCCAGGGAGGGGGGAGCTGTTTTTT.

A few counts support this clonotype. This chain joins TRBV7-6 and TRBJ2-1, with TRBD2 matching 8 bases. This CDR3 region has 16 residues. Germline values: CDR1 SGHVS, CDR2 FNYEAQ. Losses at the gene ends were 2 bases for V and 7 bases for J; bases not matched to a gene: 10. The CDR3 DNA is TGTGCCAGCAGCTTATGGCCCCGGGAGGGCCTTAATGAGCAGTTCTTC. Translating gives CASSLWPREGLNEQFF.

This clonotype was seen a few times. The V gene is TRBV27, the J gene TRBJ2-7, with D possibly being TRBD1 or TRBD2 (5 bases each). Deletions cut 5 bases from V and 3 bases from J, with 11 bases between. The germline CDR1 and CDR2 sequences are MNHEY and SMNVEV (reference sequence). This CDR3 is built from 13 residues. The CDR3 region is CASSGTRNYEQYF. DNA of the CDR3: TGTGCCAGCAGTGGGACGAGAAACTACGAGCAGTACTTC.

This clonotype was seen a few times. V usage is TRBV5-1 and J usage is TRBJ2-5, with TRBD1 matching over 8 bases. Trimming took 0 bases from V and 2 from J; bases not matched to a gene: 6. Germline lookup yields CDR1 SGHRS and CDR2 YFSETQ. The CDR3 is made up of 16 amino acids. The CDR3 DNA sequence: TGCGCCAGCAGCTTGGCCTCGACAGGGGTTCAAGAGACCCAGTACTTC. It codes for CASSLASTGVQETQYF.

The chain couples TRBV12-5 to TRBJ2-3; 7 nucleotides line up with TRBD1. The CDR3 has 17 amino acids. The J segment lost 2 bases and the V segment lost 5 bases, leaving 13 bases of the junction unmatched. Germline CDR1 is LGHNT and CDR2 is FRNRAP. CDR3 loop: CASGPRTGPDFTDTQYF. The CDR3 DNA sequence: TGTGCTAGTGGTCCCCGGACAGGTCCCGATTTCACAGATACGCAGTATTTT. Filled out from reference TRBV12-5 and TRBJ2-3, the complete variable domain reads DARVTQTPRHKVTEMGQEVTMRCQPILGHNTVFWYRQTMMQGLELLAYFRNRAPLDDSGMPKDRFSAEMPDATLATLKIQPSEPRDSAVYFCASGPRTGPDFTDTQYFGPGTRLTVL.